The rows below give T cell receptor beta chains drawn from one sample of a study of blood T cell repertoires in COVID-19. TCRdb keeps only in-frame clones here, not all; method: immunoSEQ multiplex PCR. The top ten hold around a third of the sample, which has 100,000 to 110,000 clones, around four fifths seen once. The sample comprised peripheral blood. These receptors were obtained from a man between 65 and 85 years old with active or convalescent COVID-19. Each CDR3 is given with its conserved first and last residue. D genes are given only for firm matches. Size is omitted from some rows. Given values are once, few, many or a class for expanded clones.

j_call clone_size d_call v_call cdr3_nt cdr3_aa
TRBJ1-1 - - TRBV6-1 TGTGCCAGCAGTGAGGGGCAGTCCACTGAAGCTTTCTTT CASSEGQSTEAFF
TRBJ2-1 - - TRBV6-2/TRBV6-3 TGTGCCAGCAGTTACCTGGCAACCTTTTACAATGAGCAGTTCTTC CASSYLATFYNEQFF
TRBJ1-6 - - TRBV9 TGTGCCAGCAGCGTGCGGGGAAACTATTCACCCCTCCACTTT CASSVRGNYSPLHF
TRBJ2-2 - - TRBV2 TGTGCCAGCAGGCTACAGGGGGAGCTGTTTTTT CASRLQGELFF
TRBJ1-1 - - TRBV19 TGTGCCAGTAGTCCCGACAGAATAGAAGCTTTCTTT CASSPDRIEAFF
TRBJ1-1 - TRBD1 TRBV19 TGTGCCAGTAGTACAGGACAGGGAAGGGGCACTGAAGCTTTCTTT CASSTGQGRGTEAFF
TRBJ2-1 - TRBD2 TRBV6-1 TGTGCCAGCAGTGAAAATCGAGCTAGCGGGACTGAGCAGTTCTTC CASSENRASGTEQFF
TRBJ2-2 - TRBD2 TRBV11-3 TGTGCCAGCAGCTCTCGGGGGGTACACACCGGGGAGCTGTTTTTT CASSSRGVHTGELFF
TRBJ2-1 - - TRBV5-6 TGTGCCAGCAGCTTGGTAAACAGAGTAGAAGATGAGCAGTTCTTC CASSLVNRVEDEQFF
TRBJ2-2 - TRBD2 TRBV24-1 TGTGCCACCAGTGAACACCTCCGGGGAGGGACGAACACCGGGGAGCTGTTTTTT CATSEHLRGGTNTGELFF
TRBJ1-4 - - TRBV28 TGTGCCAGCCATACAGGGTTTCCCGAAAAACTGTTTTTT CASHTGFPEKLFF
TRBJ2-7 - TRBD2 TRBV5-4 TGTGCCAGCAGCACCGGGGGGGGCCCCTACGAGCAGTACTTC CASSTGGGPYEQYF
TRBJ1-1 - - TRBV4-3 TGCGCCAGCAGCCAAGAATGGCGAGACAACGTCACTGAAGCTTTCTTT CASSQEWRDNVTEAFF
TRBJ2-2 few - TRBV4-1 TGCGCCAGCAGCCTACGAGAGGCCTCCCCTGAGCTGTTTTTT CASSLREASPELFF
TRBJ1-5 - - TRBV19 TGTGCCAGTAGTCCGCCCACCCGCGGCCCGAATCAGCCCCAGCATTTT CASSPPTRGPNQPQHF
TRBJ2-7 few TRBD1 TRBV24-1 TGTGCCACCAGCAAAAGGACAGGGGCCGAGCAGTACTTC CATSKRTGAEQYF
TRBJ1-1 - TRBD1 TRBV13 TGTGCCAGCAGCGGACCGGGACAGGGTTTGTCTGAAGCTTTCTTT CASSGPGQGLSEAFF
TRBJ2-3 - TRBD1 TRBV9 TGTGCCAGCAGCGCCGGACAGGGGCCGAGGATGGATACGCAGTATTTT CASSAGQGPRMDTQYF
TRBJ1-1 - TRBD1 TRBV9 TGTGCCAGCAGCCCCACAGGGACAGCCAACACTGAAGCTTTCTTT CASSPTGTANTEAFF
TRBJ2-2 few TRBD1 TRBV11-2 TGTGCCAGCAGCTTAGCGGACAGGGTCTACACCGGGGAGCTGTTTTTT CASSLADRVYTGELFF
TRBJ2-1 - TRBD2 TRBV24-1 TGTGCCACCAGTGATTACGGGGGGGTCCCCAATGAGCAGTTCTTC CATSDYGGVPNEQFF
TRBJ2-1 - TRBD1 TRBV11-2 TGTGCCAGCAGCCCGCGGACAGGGAGAAGTGAGCAGTTCTTC CASSPRTGRSEQFF
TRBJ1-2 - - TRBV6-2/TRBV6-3 TGTGCCAGCAGTTACTTTAAGGACAGTGTATCCTATGGCTACACCTTC CASSYFKDSVSYGYTF
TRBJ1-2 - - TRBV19 TGTGCCAGTAACCCCACCCGGGACATCAACCGCTATGGCTACACCTTC CASNPTRDINRYGYTF
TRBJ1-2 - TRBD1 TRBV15 TGTGCCACCAGCAGACCCGACAGGGGTCGGCATGGCTACACCTTC CATSRPDRGRHGYTF
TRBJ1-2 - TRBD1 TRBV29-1 TGCAGCGTCTCAGGGGGCTCTGGCTACACCTTC CSVSGGSGYTF
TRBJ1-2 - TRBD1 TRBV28 TGTGCCAGCAGTTTTTTACAGGGGGAGATGAGCTACACCTTC CASSFLQGEMSYTF
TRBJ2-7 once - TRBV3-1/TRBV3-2 TGTGCCAGCAGCCACCTGTCGAGCTACGAGCAGTACTTC CASSHLSSYEQYF
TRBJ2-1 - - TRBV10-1 TGCGCCAGCAGTGAGGAGGGTTTCTGCTACAATGAGCAGTTCTTC CASSEEGFCYNEQFF
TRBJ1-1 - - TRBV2 TGTGCCAGCACTTTGACAGAGAACACTGAAGCTTTCTTT CASTLTENTEAFF
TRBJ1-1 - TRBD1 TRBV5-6 TGTGCCAGCAGCTTGGGGGCAGGGGGTATAAACACTGAAGCTTTCTTT CASSLGAGGINTEAFF
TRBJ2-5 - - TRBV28 TGTGCCAGCAGTCCCGGGACACCAGGGACCCAGTACTTC CASSPGTPGTQYF
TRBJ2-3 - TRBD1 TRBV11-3 TGTGCCAGCAGCGTTGGACAGGGGCTCACAGATACGCAGTATTTT CASSVGQGLTDTQYF
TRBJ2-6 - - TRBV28 TGTGCCAGCACTATAGGGGGCTCTGGGGCCAACGTCCTGACTTTC CASTIGGSGANVLTF
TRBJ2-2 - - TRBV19 TGTGCCAGTTCAGGAATTCCTACGAACACCGGGGAGCTGTTTTTT CASSGIPTNTGELFF
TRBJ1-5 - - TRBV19 TGTGCCAGTAGTGCTTCTCACTATAGCAATCAGCCCCAGCATTTT CASSASHYSNQPQHF
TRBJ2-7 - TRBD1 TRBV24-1 TGTGCCACCAGTGATCCAGTGAGGACAGGGGACGAGCAGTACTTC CATSDPVRTGDEQYF
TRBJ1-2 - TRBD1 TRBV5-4 TGTGCCAGCAGCTTGAGTAGTGGTGAGGGGGCCGTGAACTATGGCTACACCTTC CASSLSSGEGAVNYGYTF
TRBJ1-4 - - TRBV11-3 TGTGCCAGCAGCACCGGAGTGAATGAAAAACTGTTTTTT CASSTGVNEKLFF
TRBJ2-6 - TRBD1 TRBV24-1 TGTGCCACCAGTGATTCAAGAGGGGGACAGAAGAGCTCTGGGGCCAACGTCCTGACTTTC CATSDSRGGQKSSGANVLTF
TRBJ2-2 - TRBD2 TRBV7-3 TGTGCCAGCAGCCCCGGTCCCGGGACTAGCGGGAGAGGCACCGGGGAGCTGTTTTTT CASSPGPGTSGRGTGELFF
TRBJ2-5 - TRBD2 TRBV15 TGTGCCACCAGCATTACTAGCGGGGGGGCCCAAGAGACCCAGTACTTC CATSITSGGAQETQYF
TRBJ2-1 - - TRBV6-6 TGTGCCAGCAGTACCCTGCCCCGGAATGAGCAGTTCTTC CASSTLPRNEQFF
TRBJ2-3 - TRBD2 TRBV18 TGTGCCAGCTCACCACTGGCGGGAGGGCCGGCAGATACGCAGTATTTT CASSPLAGGPADTQYF
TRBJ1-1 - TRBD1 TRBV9 TGTGCCAGCAGCCCTACCCGACAGGGAACTGAAGCTTTCTTT CASSPTRQGTEAFF
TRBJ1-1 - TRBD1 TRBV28 TGTGCCACCCATGCACAGGGGGGATGGAGGGAAGCTTTCTTT CATHAQGGWREAFF